Following are 12 T cell receptor beta chains from one sample sequenced in a study of blood T cell repertoires in COVID-19. Data came from immunoSEQ multiplex PCR; TCRdb stores just in-frame clones and leaves some out. The repertoire holds 150,000 or so clones, with 79% as singletons. The source material was peripheral blood. The origin of the receptors is a woman aged 60-75 years with COVID-19, enrolled during active disease.

This clone was recorded a few times. The chain uses TRBV7-3 and TRBJ2-5; possibly TRBD2 for D (6 bases). The ends were cut back, 0 bases at V and 5 bases at J, with 13 bases in the middle. CDR1 and CDR2 (germline): SGHTA, FQGTGA. This CDR3 is built from 15 residues. CDR3 nucleotide sequence: TGTGCCAGCAGCTTAACGGTGGGGACTGGGGAGACCCAGTACTTC. It translates to CASSLTVGTGETQYF.

In nucleotides, the CDR3 is TGTGCCAGCAGTTGGGGGACTAGCGGCACAGATACGCAGTATTTT. Translation: CASSWGTSGTDTQYF. The V and J genes are TRBV6-5 and TRBJ2-3, with 10 nucleotides matching TRBD2. V shed 4 bases, J shed 1 base, and the junction held 2 bases outside the gene matches. Germline V gene sequence: CDR1 MNHEY, CDR2 SVGAGI. CDR3 length: 15 amino acids.

The J gene is TRBJ1-5, the V gene TRBV19, with 7 bases fitting TRBD1. Looked up from germline, CDR1 is LNHDA and CDR2 is SQIVND (reference sequence). The CDR3 covers 13 residues. The junction had 0 bases not matched to a gene; V was cut back by 3 bases and J by 4 bases. CDR3 residues: CASSMGQNQPQHF. CDR3 sequence (DNA): TGTGCCAGTAGTATGGGACAGAATCAGCCCCAGCATTTT.

Written as DNA, the CDR3 is TGTGCCAGCAGTCCATCTCGGGTCGGATTCTATGGCTACACCTTC. Residues: CASSPSRVGFYGYTF. The chain couples TRBV27 to TRBJ1-2; no clear D gene. The germline gives CDR1 MNHEY, CDR2 SMNVEV (reference sequence). Trimming removed 5 bases at V and 4 bases at J, with 17 bases between. There are 15 residues in the CDR3.

The chain combines TRBV5-1 with TRBJ1-1; 7 bases align to TRBD1. The CDR3 is 15 residues long. J gave up 3 bases and V 3 bases, and 8 bases lay outside the gene matches. Germline CDR1 is SGHRS and CDR2 is YFSETQ. The CDR3 loop reads CASSSLQGSDTEAFF. CDR3 DNA sequence: TGCGCCAGCAGCTCACTACAGGGGAGTGACACTGAAGCTTTCTTT.

This chain links TRBV20-1 with TRBJ2-3, with D possibly being TRBD1 (5 bases). Trimming stripped 3 bases from V and 15 bases from J, with 19 bases between. In germline, CDR1 is DFQATT, CDR2 SNEGSKA (reference sequence). The length of the CDR3 is 12 residues. The CDR3 reads CSASMGPTSPYF. CDR3 nucleotide sequence: TGCAGTGCTAGTATGGGGCCTACGTCCCCTTATTTT.

The chain carries TRBV30 and TRBJ2-3; a possible D gene is TRBD2 (5 bases). The germline gives CDR1 GTSNPN, CDR2 SVGIG (reference sequence). CDR3 length equals 12 residues. Trimming removed 4 bases at V and 5 bases at J, with 10 bases between. The CDR3 loop is CAWIPAGDTQYF. CDR3 bases: TGTGCCTGGATTCCGGCGGGAGATACGCAGTATTTT. Combining the CDR3 with reference TRBV30 and TRBJ2-3 gives the whole variable domain SQTIHQWPATLVQPVGSPLSLECTVEGTSNPNLYWYRQAAGRGLQLLFYSVGIGQISSEVPQNLSASRPQDRQFILSSKKLLLSDSGFYLCAWIPAGDTQYFGPGTRLTVL.

This clone occurred once. This chain links TRBV28 with TRBJ2-6, with D maybe TRBD1 (6 bases). Trimming took off 4 bases at V and 2 bases at J, with 12 bases between the two ends. CDR1 MDHEN and CDR2 SYDVKM come from the germline V gene. This CDR3 has 16 amino acids. The CDR3 bases are TGTGCCAGCAGTTGGGGAACAGGGACTGGGGCCAACGTCCTGACTTTC. Protein sequence: CASSWGTGTGANVLTF.

The rearrangement joins TRBV27 to TRBJ2-7; D possibly corresponds to TRBD2 (5 bases). CDR1 and CDR2 (germline): MNHEY, SMNVEV (reference sequence). The CDR3 totals 16 residues. V shed 3 bases and J shed 3 bases, with 18 bases lying between them. In DNA form, the CDR3 reads TGTGCCAGCAGTTTTTCCCTAGCAACCCAGCGCTACGAGCAGTACTTC. This encodes CASSFSLATQRYEQYF.

The chain joins TRBV11-3 to TRBJ2-2; 12 bases agree with TRBD2. J lost 4 bases, V lost 4 bases, and 13 bases had no gene match. Germline CDR1 is SGHNT and CDR2 is YENEEA. This CDR3 has 19 amino acids. CDR3 region: CASSSYTSGGPSGTGELFF. In nucleotides, the CDR3 is TGTGCCAGCAGCTCCTACACTAGCGGGGGGCCCTCTGGCACCGGGGAGCTGTTTTTT.

This clone was seen just once. V and J are TRBV7-9 and TRBJ1-1, with TRBD1 matching over 12 bases. The CDR3 spans 18 residues. With V trimmed by 3 bases and J by 1 base, 9 bases remained unmatched. Per germline, CDR1 SEHNR and CDR2 FQNEAQ (reference sequence). CDR3 nucleotides: TGTGCCAGCAGCTTTCCCCGCGGGACAGGGGGCCCGAACACTGAAGCTTTCTTT. Its protein product is CASSFPRGTGGPNTEAFF.

The V call is TRBV5-1, the J call TRBJ2-3, with D possibly matching TRBD2 (5 bases). Trimming removed 5 bases at V and 7 bases at J, with 20 bases between. Germline values: CDR1 SGHRS, CDR2 YFSETQ. The CDR3 is made up of 15 amino acids. CDR3 sequence: CASRSYSHPGNTQYF. In nucleotides, the CDR3 is TGCGCCAGCAGATCCTACTCTCACCCGGGGAATACGCAGTATTTT.